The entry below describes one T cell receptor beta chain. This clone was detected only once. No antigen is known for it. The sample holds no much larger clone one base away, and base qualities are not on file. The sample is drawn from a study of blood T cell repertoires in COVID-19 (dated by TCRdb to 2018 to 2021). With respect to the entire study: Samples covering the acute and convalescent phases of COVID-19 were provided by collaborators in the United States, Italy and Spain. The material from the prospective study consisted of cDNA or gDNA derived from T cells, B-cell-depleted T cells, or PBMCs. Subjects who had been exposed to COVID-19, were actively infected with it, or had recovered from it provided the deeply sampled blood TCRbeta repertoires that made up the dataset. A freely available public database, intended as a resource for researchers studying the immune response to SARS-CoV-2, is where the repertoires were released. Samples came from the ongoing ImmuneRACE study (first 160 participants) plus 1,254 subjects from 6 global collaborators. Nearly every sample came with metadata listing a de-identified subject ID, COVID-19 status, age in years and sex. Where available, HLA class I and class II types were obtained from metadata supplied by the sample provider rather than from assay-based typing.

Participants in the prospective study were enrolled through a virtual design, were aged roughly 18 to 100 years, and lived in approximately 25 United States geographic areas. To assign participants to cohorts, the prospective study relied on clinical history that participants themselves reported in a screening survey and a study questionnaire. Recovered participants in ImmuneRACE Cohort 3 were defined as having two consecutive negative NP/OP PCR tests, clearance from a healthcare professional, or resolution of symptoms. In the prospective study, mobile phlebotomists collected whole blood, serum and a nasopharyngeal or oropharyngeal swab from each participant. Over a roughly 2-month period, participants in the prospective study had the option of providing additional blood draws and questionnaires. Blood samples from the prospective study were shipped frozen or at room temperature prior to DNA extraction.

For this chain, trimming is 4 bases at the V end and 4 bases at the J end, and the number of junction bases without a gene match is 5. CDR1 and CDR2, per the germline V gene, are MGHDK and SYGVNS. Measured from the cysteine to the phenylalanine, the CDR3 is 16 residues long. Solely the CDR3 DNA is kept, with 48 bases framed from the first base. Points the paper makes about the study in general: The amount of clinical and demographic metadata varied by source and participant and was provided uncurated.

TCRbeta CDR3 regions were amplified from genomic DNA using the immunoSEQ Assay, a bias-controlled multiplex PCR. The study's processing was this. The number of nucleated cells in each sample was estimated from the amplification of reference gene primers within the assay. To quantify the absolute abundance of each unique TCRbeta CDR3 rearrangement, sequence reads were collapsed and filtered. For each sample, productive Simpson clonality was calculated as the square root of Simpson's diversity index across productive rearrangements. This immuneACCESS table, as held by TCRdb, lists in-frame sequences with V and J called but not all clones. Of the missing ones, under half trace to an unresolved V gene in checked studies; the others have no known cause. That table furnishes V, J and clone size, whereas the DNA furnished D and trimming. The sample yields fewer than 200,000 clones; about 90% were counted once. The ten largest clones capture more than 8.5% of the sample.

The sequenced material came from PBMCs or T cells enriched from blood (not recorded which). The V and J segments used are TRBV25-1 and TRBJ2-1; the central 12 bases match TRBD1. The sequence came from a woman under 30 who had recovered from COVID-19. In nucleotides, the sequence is TGTGCCAGCAGTGCGGGGACAGGGGGCCGGTACAATGAGCAGTTCTTC. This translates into CASSAGTGGRYNEQFF.